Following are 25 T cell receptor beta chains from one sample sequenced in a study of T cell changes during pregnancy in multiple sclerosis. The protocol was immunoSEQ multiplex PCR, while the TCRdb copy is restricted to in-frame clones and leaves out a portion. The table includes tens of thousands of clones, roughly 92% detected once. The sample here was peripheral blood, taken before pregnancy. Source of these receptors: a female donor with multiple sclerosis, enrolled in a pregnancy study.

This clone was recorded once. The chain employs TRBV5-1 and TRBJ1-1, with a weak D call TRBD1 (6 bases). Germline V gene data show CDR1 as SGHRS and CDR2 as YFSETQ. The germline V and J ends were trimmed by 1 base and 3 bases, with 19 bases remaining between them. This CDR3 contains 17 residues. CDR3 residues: CASSLRFARSGDTEAFF. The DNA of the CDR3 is TGCGCCAGCAGCTTGAGATTCGCGCGATCAGGGGACACTGAAGCTTTCTTT. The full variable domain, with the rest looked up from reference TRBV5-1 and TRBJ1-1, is KAGVTQTPRYLIKTRGQQVTLSCSPISGHRSVSWYQQTPGQGLQFLFEYFSETQRNKGNFPGRFSGRQFSNSRSEMNVSTLELGDSALYLCASSLRFARSGDTEAFFGQGTRLTVV.

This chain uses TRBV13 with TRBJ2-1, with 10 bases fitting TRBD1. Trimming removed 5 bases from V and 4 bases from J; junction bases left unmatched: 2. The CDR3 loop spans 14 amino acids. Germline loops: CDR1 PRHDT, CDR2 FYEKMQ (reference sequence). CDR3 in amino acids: CASSTGQGYNEQFF. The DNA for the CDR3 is TGTGCCAGCAGCACGGGACAGGGGTACAATGAGCAGTTCTTC.

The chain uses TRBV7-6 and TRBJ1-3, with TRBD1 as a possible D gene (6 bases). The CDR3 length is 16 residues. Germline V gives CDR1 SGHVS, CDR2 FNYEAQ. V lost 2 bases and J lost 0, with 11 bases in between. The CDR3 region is CASSLTTGFSGNTIYF. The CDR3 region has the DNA TGTGCCAGCAGCTTAACGACAGGTTTCTCTGGAAACACCATATATTTT. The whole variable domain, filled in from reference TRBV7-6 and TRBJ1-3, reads GAGVSQSPRYKVTKRGQDVALRCDPISGHVSLYWYRQALGQGPEFLTYFNYEAQQDKSGLPNDRFSAERPEGSISTLTIQRTEQRDSAMYRCASSLTTGFSGNTIYFGEGSWLTVV.

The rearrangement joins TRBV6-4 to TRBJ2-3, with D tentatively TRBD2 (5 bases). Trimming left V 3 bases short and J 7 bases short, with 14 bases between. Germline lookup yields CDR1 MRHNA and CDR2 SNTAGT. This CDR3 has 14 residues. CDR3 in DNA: TGTGCCAGCAGTGATTTCCCGTCGGGATATACGCAGTATTTT. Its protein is CASSDFPSGYTQYF.

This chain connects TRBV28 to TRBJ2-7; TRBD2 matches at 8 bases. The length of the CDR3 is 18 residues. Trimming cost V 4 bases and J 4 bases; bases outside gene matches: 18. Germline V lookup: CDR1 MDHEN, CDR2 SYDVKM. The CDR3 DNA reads TGTGCCAGCAGTTCTATACCCCTCTCCGGGACTAGTAGGTACGAGCAGTACTTC. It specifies CASSSIPLSGTSRYEQYF.

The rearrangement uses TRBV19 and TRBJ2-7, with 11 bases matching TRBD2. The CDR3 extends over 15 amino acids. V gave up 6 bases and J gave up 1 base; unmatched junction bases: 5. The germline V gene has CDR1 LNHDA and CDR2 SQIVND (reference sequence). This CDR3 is CASSFSSGRSYEQYF. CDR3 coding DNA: TGTGCCAGTAGCTTTTCTAGCGGGAGGTCCTACGAGCAGTACTTC.

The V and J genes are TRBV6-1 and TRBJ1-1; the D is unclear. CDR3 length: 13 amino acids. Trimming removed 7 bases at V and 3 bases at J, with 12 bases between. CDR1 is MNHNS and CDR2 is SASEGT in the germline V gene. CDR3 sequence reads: CASIRRPDTEAFF. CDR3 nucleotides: TGTGCCAGCATTAGGAGACCGGACACTGAAGCTTTCTTT.

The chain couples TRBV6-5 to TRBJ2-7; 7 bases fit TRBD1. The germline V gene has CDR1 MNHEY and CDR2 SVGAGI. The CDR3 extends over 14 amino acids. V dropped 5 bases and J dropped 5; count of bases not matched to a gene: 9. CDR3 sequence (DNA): TGTGCCAGCAGTCTCGACAGGGTTCGGAACGAGCAGTACTTC. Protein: CASSLDRVRNEQYF.

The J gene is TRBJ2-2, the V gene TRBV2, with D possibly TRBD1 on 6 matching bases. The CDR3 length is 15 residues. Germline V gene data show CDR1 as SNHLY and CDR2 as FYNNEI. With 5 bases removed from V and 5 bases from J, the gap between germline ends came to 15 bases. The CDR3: CASSIKTGQTGELFF. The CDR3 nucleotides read TGTGCCAGCAGTATAAAGACAGGCCAGACCGGGGAGCTGTTTTTT.

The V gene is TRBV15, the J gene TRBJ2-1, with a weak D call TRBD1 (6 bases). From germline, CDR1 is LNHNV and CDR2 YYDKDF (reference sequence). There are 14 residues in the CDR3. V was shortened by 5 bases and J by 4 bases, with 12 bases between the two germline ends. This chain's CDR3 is CATSPGVGYNEQFF. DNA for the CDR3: TGTGCCACCAGCCCAGGGGTCGGATACAATGAGCAGTTCTTC.

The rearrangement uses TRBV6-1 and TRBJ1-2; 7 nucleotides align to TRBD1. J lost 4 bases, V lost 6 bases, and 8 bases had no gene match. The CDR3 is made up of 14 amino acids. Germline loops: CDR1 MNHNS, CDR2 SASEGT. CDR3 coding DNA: TGTGCCAGCAGCCTCGAAGGGGGCGCCTATGGCTACACCTTC. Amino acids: CASSLEGGAYGYTF.

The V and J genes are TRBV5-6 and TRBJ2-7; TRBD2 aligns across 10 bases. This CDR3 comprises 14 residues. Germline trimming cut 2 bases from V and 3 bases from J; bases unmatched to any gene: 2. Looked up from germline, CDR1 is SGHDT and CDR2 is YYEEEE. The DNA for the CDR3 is TGTGCCAGCAGCTTAAGCGGGAGGGTCTACGAGCAGTACTTC. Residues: CASSLSGRVYEQYF.

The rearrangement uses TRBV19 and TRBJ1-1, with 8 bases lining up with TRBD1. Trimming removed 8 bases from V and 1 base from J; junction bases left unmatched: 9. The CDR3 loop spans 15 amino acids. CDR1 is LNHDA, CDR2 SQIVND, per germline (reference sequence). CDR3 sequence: CASFSRQGANTEAFF. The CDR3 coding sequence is TGTGCCAGTTTCTCGCGCCAGGGGGCGAACACTGAAGCTTTCTTT.

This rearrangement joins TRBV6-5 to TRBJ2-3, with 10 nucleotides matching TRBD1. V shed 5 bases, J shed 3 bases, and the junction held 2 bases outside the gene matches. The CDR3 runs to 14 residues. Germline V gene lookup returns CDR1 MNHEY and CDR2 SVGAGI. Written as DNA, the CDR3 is TGTGCCAGCAGTCGACAGGGGGCAACAGATACGCAGTATTTT. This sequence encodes CASSRQGATDTQYF.

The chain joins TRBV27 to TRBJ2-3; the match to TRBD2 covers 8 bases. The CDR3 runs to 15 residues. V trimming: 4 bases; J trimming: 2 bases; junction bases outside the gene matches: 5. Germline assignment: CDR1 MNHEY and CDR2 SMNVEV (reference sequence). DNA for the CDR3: TGTGCCAGCAGTTCCTTACTAGCGGTCACAGATACGCAGTATTTT. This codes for CASSSLLAVTDTQYF.

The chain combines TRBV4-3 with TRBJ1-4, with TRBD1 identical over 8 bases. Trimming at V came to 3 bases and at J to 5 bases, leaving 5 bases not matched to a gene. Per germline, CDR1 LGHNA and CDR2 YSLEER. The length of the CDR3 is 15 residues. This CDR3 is CASSQDHRGNEKLFF. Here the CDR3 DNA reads TGCGCCAGCAGCCAGGACCACAGGGGGAATGAAAAACTGTTTTTT.

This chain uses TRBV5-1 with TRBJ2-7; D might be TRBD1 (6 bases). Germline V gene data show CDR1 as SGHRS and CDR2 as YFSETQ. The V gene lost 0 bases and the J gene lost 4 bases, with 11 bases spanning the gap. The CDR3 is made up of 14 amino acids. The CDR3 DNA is TGCGCCAGCAGCTTGGTACAGGGAGAGTACGAGCAGTACTTC. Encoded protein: CASSLVQGEYEQYF.

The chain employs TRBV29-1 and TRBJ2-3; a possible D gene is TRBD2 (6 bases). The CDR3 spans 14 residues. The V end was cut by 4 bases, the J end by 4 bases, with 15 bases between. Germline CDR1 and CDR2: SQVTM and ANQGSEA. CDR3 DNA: TGCAGCGTTGTCCTAGCGTATGGTGCAGATACGCAGTATTTT. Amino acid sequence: CSVVLAYGADTQYF.

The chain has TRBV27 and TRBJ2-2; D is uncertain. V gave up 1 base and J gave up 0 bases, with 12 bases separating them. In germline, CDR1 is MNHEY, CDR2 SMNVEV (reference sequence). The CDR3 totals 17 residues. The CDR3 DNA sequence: TGTGCCAGCAGTTTATATACAGCTTTACCGAACACCGGGGAGCTGTTTTTT. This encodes CASSLYTALPNTGELFF.

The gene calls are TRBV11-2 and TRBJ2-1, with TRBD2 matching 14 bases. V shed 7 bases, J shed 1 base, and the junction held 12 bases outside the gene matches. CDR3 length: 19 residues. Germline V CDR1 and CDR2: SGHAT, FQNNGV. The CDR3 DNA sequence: TGTGCCAGCACCCAAGCGGGACTAGCGGGAGTATGGTCCTACAATGAGCAGTTCTTC. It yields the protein CASTQAGLAGVWSYNEQFF.

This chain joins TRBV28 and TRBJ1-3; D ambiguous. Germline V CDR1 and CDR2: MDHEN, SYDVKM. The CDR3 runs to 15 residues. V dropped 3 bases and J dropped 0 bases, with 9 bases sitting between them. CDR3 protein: CASSFELSSGNTIYF. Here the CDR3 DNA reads TGTGCCAGCAGTTTTGAGCTCTCCTCTGGAAACACCATATATTTT.

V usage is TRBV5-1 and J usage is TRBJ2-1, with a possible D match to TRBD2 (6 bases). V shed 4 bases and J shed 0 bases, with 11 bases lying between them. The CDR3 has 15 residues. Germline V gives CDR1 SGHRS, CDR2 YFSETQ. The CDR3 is CASSTTTSSYNEQFF. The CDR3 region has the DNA TGCGCCAGCAGCACGACGACTAGCTCCTACAATGAGCAGTTCTTC. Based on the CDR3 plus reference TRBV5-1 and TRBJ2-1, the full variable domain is KAGVTQTPRYLIKTRGQQVTLSCSPISGHRSVSWYQQTPGQGLQFLFEYFSETQRNKGNFPGRFSGRQFSNSRSEMNVSTLELGDSALYLCASSTTTSSYNEQFFGPGTRLTVL.

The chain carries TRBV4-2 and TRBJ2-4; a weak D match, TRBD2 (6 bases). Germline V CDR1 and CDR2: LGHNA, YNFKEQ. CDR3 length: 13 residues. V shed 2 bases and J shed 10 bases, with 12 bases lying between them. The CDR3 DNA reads TGTGCCAGCAGCCAAACCGGGACTCGTATTCAGTACTTC. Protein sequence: CASSQTGTRIQYF.

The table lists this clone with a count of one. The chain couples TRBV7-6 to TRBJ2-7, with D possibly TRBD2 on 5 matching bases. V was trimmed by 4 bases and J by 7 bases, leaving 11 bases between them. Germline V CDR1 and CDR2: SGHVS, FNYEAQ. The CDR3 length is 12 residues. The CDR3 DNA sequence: TGTGCCAGCAGCTATCCCCGAGGGGAGCAGTACTTC. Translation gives CASSYPRGEQYF. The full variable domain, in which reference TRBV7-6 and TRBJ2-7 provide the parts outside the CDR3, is GAGVSQSPRYKVTKRGQDVALRCDPISGHVSLYWYRQALGQGPEFLTYFNYEAQQDKSGLPNDRFSAERPEGSISTLTIQRTEQRDSAMYRCASSYPRGEQYFGPGTRLTVT.

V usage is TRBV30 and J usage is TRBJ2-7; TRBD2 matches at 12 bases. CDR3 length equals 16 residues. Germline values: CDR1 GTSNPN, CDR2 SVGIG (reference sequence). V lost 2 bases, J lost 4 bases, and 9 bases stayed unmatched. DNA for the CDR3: TGTGCCTGGAGTACCCCCCTAGCGGGAGGGGTGTACGAGCAGTACTTC. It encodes CAWSTPLAGGVYEQYF.